The next 2 T cell receptor beta chains were all read from a single sample in a study of graft-versus-host responses after intestinal transplantation. Libraries were prepared by immunoSEQ multiplex PCR; TCRdb keeps only in-frame clonotypes and omits some of them. The table has some 110,000 clones, around nine tenths seen once. No antigen has been identified for these receptors. Here the sequenced sample was unstimulated CD4+ T cells sorted from spleen or lymph node cells, taken before transplant. The receptors were sampled from a human donor who was the organ donor for an intestinal transplant.

This clone was seen only once. V usage is TRBV5-4 and J usage is TRBJ2-5; TRBD2 aligns across 10 bases. The J segment lost 5 bases and the V segment lost 3 bases, leaving 13 bases of the junction unmatched. CDR3 length: 17 amino acids. Germline V gene lookup returns CDR1 SGHNT and CDR2 YYREEE (reference sequence). CDR3 amino acids: CASSYRLAGLGMETQYF. The CDR3, as DNA: TGTGCCAGCAGCTATAGACTAGCGGGCCTTGGTATGGAGACCCAGTACTTC.

Of note for this clone: The junction shows a germline mismatch at one end, possibly a read error. The chain uses TRBV19 and TRBJ2-1; tentatively, D is TRBD1 or TRBD2 (5 bases each). CDR1 is LNHDA and CDR2 is SQIVND in the germline V gene (reference sequence). CDR3 size: 14 residues. CDR3 region: CASSIPGTSGSSLF. CDR3 coding DNA: TGTGCCAGTAGTATTCCAGGAACCTCAGGGAGTTCGCTCTTC. The entire variable domain, with the rest obtained from reference TRBV19 and TRBJ2-1, is as follows: DGGITQSPKYLFRKEGQNVTLSCEQNLNHDAMYWYRQDPGQGLRLIYYSQIVNDFQKGDIAEGYSVSREKKESFPLTVTSAQKNPTAFYLCASSIPGTSGSSLFGPGTRLTVL.